One and the same sample provided the 9 T cell receptor beta chains below, sequenced in a study of cytomegalovirus exposure and HLA in healthy donors (dated by TCRdb to about 2017). Library creation used the immunoSEQ multiplex PCR assay. The multiplex PCR relied on a mix of 60 forward primers for TCR Vbeta segments and 13 reverse primers for TCR Jbeta segments. Imported from immuneACCESS, the table was reduced by TCRdb to in-frame sequences with V and J called. These copies leave out some clones; in studies compared against another copy, an unresolved V gene accounts for under half, and the cause of the remainder is not known. Within this sample are some 240,000 clones, with about 78% of them counted one time only. The top ten constitute about 3.8% of the sample. Sequenced: PBMCs. The receptors come from a male donor in good health and CMV-seronegative.

This clone was seen just once. This chain links TRBV28 with TRBJ2-7; a possible D gene is TRBD1 (6 bases). Germline CDR1 MDHEN, CDR2 SYDVKM. Trimming stripped 6 bases from V and 2 bases from J, with 17 bases between. The CDR3 contains 15 residues. The CDR3: CASRPTVYRAYEQYF. CDR3 bases: TGTGCCAGCAGACCGACAGTCTACAGGGCCTACGAGCAGTACTTC.

Only a few counts were recorded for this clone. The rearrangement joins TRBV6-5 to TRBJ1-5; D is possibly TRBD1 (6 bases). The germline V gene has CDR1 MNHEY and CDR2 SVGAGI. V lost 5 bases and J 7 bases, leaving 15 bases between the germline ends. This CDR3 has 14 residues. As DNA, the CDR3 is TGTGCCAGCAGTCCAACAGGGCTAGTACAGCCCCAGCATTTT. It is translated as CASSPTGLVQPQHF.

The chain employs TRBV7-9 and TRBJ2-7, with TRBD1 as a possible D gene (6 bases). Per germline, CDR1 SEHNR and CDR2 FQNEAQ (reference sequence). The CDR3 is 15 amino acids. Trimming pared 3 bases from V and 0 bases from J, leaving 12 bases between. CDR3: CASSFRQESSYEQYF. For the CDR3, the DNA is TGTGCCAGCAGCTTCAGACAGGAGAGCTCCTACGAGCAGTACTTC. The complete variable domain, with remaining parts taken from reference TRBV7-9 and TRBJ2-7, reads DTGVSQNPRHKITKRGQNVTFRCDPISEHNRLYWYRQTLGQGPEFLTYFQNEAQLEKSRLLSDRFSAERPKGSFSTLEIQRTEQGDSAMYLCASSFRQESSYEQYFGPGTRLTVT.

The chain links TRBV2 to TRBJ1-4; D call uncertain. Trimming left V 5 bases short and J 5 bases short, with 9 bases between. The CDR3 extends over 13 amino acids. Germline CDR1 and CDR2: SNHLY and FYNNEI. DNA of the CDR3: TGTGCCAGCAGTCGCGAGATCAATGAAAAACTGTTTTTT. Protein: CASSREINEKLFF.

Comment on this clone: Other DNA variants within this sample encode the same CDR3. The chain recombines TRBV5-4 with TRBJ2-3; 8 nucleotides match TRBD2. V lost 1 base and J lost 0; bases outside the gene matches: 1. The CDR3 sequence is 15 residues long. CDR1 SGHNT and CDR2 YYREEE come from the germline V gene (reference sequence). The CDR3 nucleotides are TGTGCCAGCAGCTTGCCTAGCGGGAGCACAGATACGCAGTATTTT. This codes for CASSLPSGSTDTQYF.

The V call is TRBV10-3, the J call TRBJ2-3, with TRBD2 matching 10 bases. The length of the CDR3 is 15 residues. Germline CDR1 ENHRY, CDR2 SYGVKD. V was pared by 5 bases and J by 3 bases, with 5 bases of the junction left unmatched. The CDR3 DNA reads TGTGCCATCAGTCCAGCGGGAGGGATGACAGATACGCAGTATTTT. Translation: CAISPAGGMTDTQYF.

The rearrangement links TRBV15 to TRBJ2-2; 7 bases map to TRBD2. Germline assignment: CDR1 LNHNV and CDR2 YYDKDF (reference sequence). V trimming: 2 bases; J trimming: 3 bases; junction bases outside the gene matches: 6. This CDR3 region has 16 residues. The CDR3 DNA is TGTGCCACCAGCAGACCTGCTAGCGGCGACACCGGGGAGCTGTTTTTT. Translated: CATSRPASGDTGELFF.

The J gene is TRBJ1-1, the V gene TRBV9; D possibly corresponds to TRBD1 (6 bases). The CDR3 runs 15 residues. The ends were cut back, 3 bases at V and 3 bases at J, with 15 bases in the middle. The germline gives CDR1 SGDLS, CDR2 YYNGEE. Here the CDR3 DNA reads TGTGCCAGCAGCGCAACCGATCAGGGGTACACTGAAGCTTTCTTT. Its translation: CASSATDQGYTEAFF.

The chain joins TRBV28 to TRBJ2-1, with a weak D call TRBD1 (6 bases). The CDR3 runs 14 residues. Per germline, CDR1 MDHEN and CDR2 SYDVKM. V lost 2 bases, J lost 7 bases, and 12 bases lay in between. The CDR3 coding sequence is TGTGCCAGCAGTTTAGCGTACAGGGATAATGAGCAGTTCTTC. It codes for CASSLAYRDNEQFF.